This is a list of T cell receptor beta chains from one sample in a study of CD8 T cells in Susac syndrome. TCRdb re-analysed the immunoSEQ multiplex PCR reads in MiXCR, keeping a single row per CDR3 protein. The profile shows around 230,000 distinct CDR3 sequences, 90% to 96% of them singletons. The specimen was CD4+ T cells from PBMCs. The receptor source for this set is a human donor with Susac syndrome. CDR3s include the opening cysteine and the closing phenylalanine or tryptophan. Fields, in order: clone size, D gene, V gene, J gene, CDR3 DNA, CDR3 protein. A D gene is named only where the DNA matches it firmly. The size field is filled for only some rows; it gives once, few, many or a size class.

.	TRBD1	TRBV5-6	TRBJ1-2	TGTGCCAGCAGTCCAGCGGGACAGGGCCACTATGGCTACACCTTC	CASSPAGQGHYGYTF
.	TRBD2	TRBV9	TRBJ2-1	TGTGCCAGCAGCCCAACAGCGGGAGTGTCCTACAATGAGCAGTTCTTC	CASSPTAGVSYNEQFF
.	.	TRBV29-1	TRBJ2-1	TGCAGCGTTTTCGGGGGCTATGAGCAGTTCTTC	CSVFGGYEQFF
.	.	TRBV29-1	TRBJ1-2	TGCAGCGTTGAAGGGGCGGGTGGCTACACCTTC	CSVEGAGGYTF
.	.	TRBV19	TRBJ1-1	TGTGCCGCGAAGGCCTACAGGGACACTGAAGCTTTCTTT	CAAKAYRDTEAFF
.	TRBD1	TRBV28	TRBJ1-2	TGTGCCAGCTATTACTCACAGGGGGCGTTCTATGGCTACACCTTC	CASYYSQGAFYGYTF
.	.	TRBV10-3	TRBJ1-5	TGTGCCATCAGTGCTAACCATGATCAGCCCCAGCATTTT	CAISANHDQPQHF
once	.	TRBV19	TRBJ2-1	TGTGCCAGTGGCCGTGAGCAGTTCTTC	CASGREQFF
.	.	TRBV30	TRBJ2-5	TGTGCCTGGAGTGTCATGAGGGACGCGACCCAGTACTTC	CAWSVMRDATQYF
.	TRBD1	TRBV7-9	TRBJ1-5	TGTGCCAGCAGCTCGGACAGGGCGGGTGGGCCCCAGCATTTT	CASSSDRAGGPQHF
.	.	TRBV7-2	TRBJ2-7	TGTGCCAGCAGCCGGGCCCACTACGAGCAGTACTTC	CASSRAHYEQYF
once	TRBD1	TRBV29-1	TRBJ1-1	TGCAGCGTTTGGCCCGGGACAGGGGTGACTGAAGCTTTCTTT	CSVWPGTGVTEAFF
.	.	TRBV30	TRBJ1-1	TGTGCCTGGAGTCGGTGGGACACTGAAGCTTTCTTT	CAWSRWDTEAFF
.	TRBD2	TRBV28	TRBJ2-1	TGTGCCAGCAGGCTCGGGGCGGGAGTGCAGTTCTTC	CASRLGAGVQFF
.	TRBD2	TRBV20-1	TRBJ2-7	TGCAGTGCTACGTATCAGAGAGCGGGAGGGGCCTACGAGCAGTACTTC	CSATYQRAGGAYEQYF
.	.	TRBV11-1	TRBJ1-1	TGTGCCAGCAGCCTGTTCATGAACACTGAAGCTTTCTTT	CASSLFMNTEAFF
.	.	TRBV15	TRBJ1-2	TGTGCCACCAGCAGAGATCAGGTTGGTGGCTACACCTTC	CATSRDQVGGYTF
.	.	TRBV2	TRBJ2-7	TGTGCCAGCAGAATTCGCGAGCAGTACTTC	CASRIREQYF
.	.	TRBV6-2/TRBV6-3	TRBJ2-5	TGTGCCAGCAGTTACGCGGAACCCCGCGGGGAGACCCAGTACTTC	CASSYAEPRGETQYF
.	TRBD1	TRBV20-1	TRBJ2-1	TGCAGTGGAAGCCGGGACAGCAGCTCCTACAATGAGCAGTTCTTC	CSGSRDSSSYNEQFF
.	TRBD2	TRBV29-1	TRBJ2-7	TGCAGCGCGAAGCGGGGCTACGAGCAGTACTTC	CSAKRGYEQYF
once	.	TRBV2	TRBJ2-1	TGTGCCACTCGTCAACTCGTATTTAGTGAGCAGTTCTTC	CATRQLVFSEQFF
.	.	TRBV30	TRBJ2-2	TGTGCCTGGAGTGATACCGGGGAGCTGTTTTTT	CAWSDTGELFF
.	.	TRBV5-6	TRBJ2-3	TGTGCCAGCAGTATGGGGGTTACAGATACGCAGTATTTT	CASSMGVTDTQYF
.	TRBD1	TRBV5-1	TRBJ2-3	TGCGCCAGCAGACTTAACAGGGGGCAGACAGATACGCAGTATTTT	CASRLNRGQTDTQYF
.	.	TRBV29-1	TRBJ2-7	TGCAGCGTTGCCGTCCGGGCCTACGAGCAGTACTTC	CSVAVRAYEQYF
.	TRBD2	TRBV20-1	TRBJ2-1	TGCAGTGCCCATACTAGCGGGAGTAGGAATGAGCAGTTCTTC	CSAHTSGSRNEQFF
.	.	TRBV6-5	TRBJ2-5	TGTGCCAGCAGTTACTCGACGTCCCGCGGAGAGACCCAGTACTTC	CASSYSTSRGETQYF
.	TRBD1	TRBV29-1	TRBJ1-1	TGCAGCGTAGCGACAGGGTCTGAAGCTTTCTTT	CSVATGSEAFF
.	.	TRBV27	TRBJ2-7	TGTGCCAGCAGGCTAGGACAGACCACATCCTACGAGCAGTACTTC	CASRLGQTTSYEQYF
.	.	TRBV27	TRBJ1-2	TGTGCCAGCAGTTTGTCGTCTGGCTATGGCTACACCTTC	CASSLSSGYGYTF
.	.	TRBV18	TRBJ2-7	TGTGCCAGCTCACCACCGAGTATAAGGGCCCTGGACGAGCAGTACTTC	CASSPPSIRALDEQYF
.	.	TRBV9	TRBJ2-7	TGTGCCAGCAGCGTAGGCCTGGAGGGCGAGCAGTACTTC	CASSVGLEGEQYF
few	.	TRBV12-3/TRBV12-4	TRBJ2-7	TGTGCCAGCAGTTATGCTTACGAGCAGTACTTC	CASSYAYEQYF
.	.	TRBV28	TRBJ2-5	TGTGCCAGCAGTTTCCCCGGACGGGGTCAAGAGACCCAGTACTTC	CASSFPGRGQETQYF
.	.	TRBV5-1	TRBJ1-1	TGCGCCAGCAGCTTGGGGGCAGGTTCCACTGAAGCTTTCTTT	CASSLGAGSTEAFF
.	.	TRBV29-1	TRBJ2-1	TGCAGCGCCCGGACCTTTGAAGAAACCAATGAGCAGTTCTTC	CSARTFEETNEQFF
.	TRBD1	TRBV19	TRBJ1-1	TGTGCCAGTACCAGGGACAGAGGAAACACTGAAGCTTTCTTT	CASTRDRGNTEAFF
.	.	TRBV20-1	TRBJ2-7	TGCAGTGCTAGAGCTCTGGGGGGAACCTACGAGCAGTACTTC	CSARALGGTYEQYF
.	.	TRBV30	TRBJ2-3	TGTGCCTGGAGGGTAGCCGGTCAGATGGCAGATACGCAGTATTTT	CAWRVAGQMADTQYF
.	TRBD2	TRBV27	TRBJ2-5	TGTGCCAGCAGTTCCCTAGCGGGAGGGCCAGGGACCCAGTACTTC	CASSSLAGGPGTQYF
.	TRBD1	TRBV30	TRBJ2-1	TGTGCCTGCACGACAGGGGGCGCTATTATTGAGCAGTTCTTC	CACTTGGAIIEQFF
.	TRBD2	TRBV3-1	TRBJ2-7	TGTGCCAGCAGCCAAGTCGTAGCGGGAGGCGAGCAGTACTTC	CASSQVVAGGEQYF
.	.	TRBV3-1	TRBJ2-7	TGTGCCAGCAGCCAAAGCTATACCGGAGGCCCGGGGCAGTACTTC	CASSQSYTGGPGQYF
.	TRBD1	TRBV19	TRBJ1-2	TGTGCCATATCCAGGGGGCGCGAGAATGGCTACACCTTC	CAISRGRENGYTF
.	TRBD1	TRBV4-1	TRBJ1-5	TGCGCCAGCAGCCAAGATCGGGACAGGCCCAATCAGCCCCAGCATTTT	CASSQDRDRPNQPQHF
.	.	TRBV4-1	TRBJ1-1	TGCGCCAGCAGCCAAGTTAGTGTCCCCGCCGGGGCTTTCTTT	CASSQVSVPAGAFF
.	.	TRBV20-1	TRBJ2-7	TGCAGTGCTAGGGAGGGGGCTGGGGAGCAGTACTTC	CSAREGAGEQYF
.	TRBD1	TRBV20-1	TRBJ2-5	TGCAGTGCCGGACAGGCCGCTATGACCCAGTACTTC	CSAGQAAMTQYF
.	.	TRBV29-1	TRBJ2-7	TGCAGCGTTACCGAATCCGCTTTCGTGGGCCGCAACTACGAGCAGTACTTC	CSVTESAFVGRNYEQYF
.	.	TRBV11-2	TRBJ2-3	TGTGCCAGCAGCTTATGGATAGATACGCAGTATTTT	CASSLWIDTQYF
once	.	TRBV29-1	TRBJ2-7	TGCAGCGTTAAAGGGGATTCTAACGAGCAGTACTTC	CSVKGDSNEQYF
.	.	TRBV20-1	TRBJ1-2	TGCAGTGCCAGCAGGGGAGTGCGGGGCTACACCTTC	CSASRGVRGYTF
.	.	TRBV5-1	TRBJ1-1	TGCGCCAGCAGCCACGCGGGGGCGAACACTGAAGCTTTCTTT	CASSHAGANTEAFF
.	TRBD2	TRBV5-4	TRBJ2-5	TGTGCCAGCAGCTTATCGGCTAGCGGGAGTCAGACCCAGTACTTC	CASSLSASGSQTQYF
.	TRBD1	TRBV12-3/TRBV12-4	TRBJ1-1	TGTGCCAGCAGTCCCCGGGGACAGAGTGGGCACACTGAAGCTTTCTTT	CASSPRGQSGHTEAFF
.	TRBD1	TRBV5-8	TRBJ2-6	TGTGCCAGCAACCAGGGGGCTGGGGCCAACGTCCTGACTTTC	CASNQGAGANVLTF
.	.	TRBV28	TRBJ2-4	TGTGCCAGCAGCCGTGTCGGGGCCAAAAACATTCAGTACTTC	CASSRVGAKNIQYF
.	.	TRBV3-1	TRBJ1-5	TGTGCCAGCAGCCAGCAGGCGAGCAATCAGCCCCAGCATTTT	CASSQQASNQPQHF
.	.	TRBV20-1	TRBJ1-5	TGCAGTGCTAGAGATACCGGGGCCACCAATCAGCCCCAGCATTTT	CSARDTGATNQPQHF